Listed here is a single TCR beta chain. As yet, its antigen is unknown. TCRdb's table, derived via immunoSEQ multiplex PCR, lists solely in-frame clones and lacks some. The sample shows over 90,000 clones, about nine tenths of them seen only once. This sample is part of a study of OX40 agonist ivuxolimab in advanced cancers. Study-level background: Patients were treated with ivuxolimab, an agonistic anti-OX40 (CD134) antibody.

Findings of the study overall: CD4+ and CD8+ T cells in blood underwent clonal expansion by week 6 at 0.1 to 3.0 mg/kg. CD8+ T cells showed, on average, more clonal expansion than CD4+ cells. Antigen specificity was not determined for the expanded peripheral T cells.

Germline CDR1 reads MDHEN; CDR2 reads SYDVKM. The CDR3 sequence is 13 residues long. The V and J ends lost 6 bases and 14 bases respectively, with 21 bases between them. The origin of this receptor is an adult with an advanced solid tumor such as melanoma, head and neck, liver or kidney cancer. J is TRBJ2-3 and V is TRBV28; D is tentatively TRBD1 or TRBD2 (5 bases each). The sequencing used CD4+ or CD8+ T cells sorted from blood, collected in a trial of the OX40 agonist ivuxolimab. This chain's CDR3 is CASRPGTRLRGYF. The CDR3 region has the DNA TGTGCCAGCAGGCCGGGAACAAGGTTAAGGGGGTATTTT.